Listed here are 27 T cell receptor beta chains from one sample, sequenced in a study of early T cells in non-severe SARS-CoV-2 infection (dated by TCRdb to the early 2020s). Receptors were amplified or captured by 5' RACE. The instrument given in TCRdb is NextSeq 500. TCRdb cleaned the public reads at Q25 with fastp, built clones with MiXCR and kept in-frame beta chains. Each record represents a unique CDR3 protein, reported with the most common genes and DNA among its rows. Across this sample there are 100,000 to 120,000 distinct CDR3 sequences, with about 12% seen only once. The top ten hold 3% to 3.5% of the sample. The sample comprised whole blood. All receptors derive from an adult who was a healthcare worker with PCR-confirmed SARS-CoV-2 infection or an uninfected control (not recorded which).

This clonotype appeared many times. The chain recombines TRBV7-9 with TRBJ2-7, with TRBD2 identical over 7 bases. In germline, CDR1 is SEHNR, CDR2 FQNEAQ (reference sequence). This CDR3 spans 12 amino acids. V gave up 10 bases and J gave up 5 bases; unmatched junction bases: 8. This CDR3 is CATSSGNNEQYF. The CDR3 DNA is TGTGCCACCTCAAGCGGGAACAACGAGCAGTACTTC.

Worth noting for this clonotype: The germline gene is not matched at one end of the junction; a read error may be the cause. The chain joins TRBV7-7 to TRBJ1-2, with 8 bases aligning to TRBD1. Germline CDR1 reads SSHAT; CDR2 reads FNYEAQ (reference sequence). This CDR3 contains 17 residues. The CDR3 region is CASSLVWDRSLVHGYTF. The CDR3 DNA sequence: TGTGCTAGCAGCTTAGTATGGGACAGGAGCCTTGTTCATGGCTACACCTTC.

This clonotype was recorded a few times. The chain couples TRBV20-1 to TRBJ1-5; D is unresolved. Germline-derived CDR1 and CDR2 are DFQATT and SNEGSKA (reference sequence). V lost 6 bases to trimming and J lost 1 base, with 10 bases between them. This CDR3 spans 13 amino acids. In DNA form, the CDR3 reads TGCAGTGCCCTGGGCTTAAGCAATCAGCCCCAGCATTTT. It yields the protein CSALGLSNQPQHF.

Only a few counts were recorded for this clonotype. The chain is built from TRBV3-1 and TRBJ2-1; D is unclear. Germline-derived CDR1 and CDR2 are LGHDT and YNNKEL (reference sequence). The CDR3 is made up of 13 amino acids. V lost 0 bases to trimming and J lost 7 bases, with 7 bases between them. CDR3 region: CASSQDVRNEQFF. CDR3 DNA: TGTGCCAGCAGCCAAGATGTAAGGAATGAGCAGTTCTTC.

This clonotype was seen at least ten times. The CDR3 DNA sequence: TGTGCCAGCAGTCCCACCCGGGAGGGCCCCGAGCAGTACTTC. Its protein is CASSPTREGPEQYF. This chain links TRBV28 with TRBJ2-7; 8 positions match TRBD2. This CDR3 is 14 amino acids long. CDR1 MDHEN and CDR2 SYDVKM come from the germline V gene. V gave up 5 bases and J gave up 6 bases; unmatched junction bases: 9.

This clonotype was detected only a few times. The genes are TRBV10-3 and TRBJ1-4; tentative D call: TRBD1 (6 bases). V was cut by 6 bases and J by 5 bases, with 7 bases left in between. The CDR3 covers 12 residues. CDR1 ENHRY and CDR2 SYGVKD come from the germline V gene. DNA of the CDR3: TGTGCCATCAGCGGACAGAATGAAAAACTGTTTTTT. Encoded protein: CAISGQNEKLFF.

The table lists this clonotype with many counts. The V gene is TRBV12-3 or TRBV12-4, the J gene TRBJ2-4, with D perhaps TRBD1 or TRBD2 (5 bases each). This CDR3 comprises 15 residues. The V gene lost 3 bases and the J gene lost 2 bases, with 11 bases spanning the gap. The CDR3 here is CASSLLTGPKNIQYF. The DNA for the CDR3 is TGTGCCAGCAGTTTGCTTACGGGACCCAAAAACATTCAGTACTTC.

The chain carries TRBV7-8 and TRBJ1-1, with D perhaps matching TRBD1 (5 bases). V lost 0 bases and J 5 bases, leaving 10 bases between the germline ends. Looked up from germline, CDR1 is SGHVS and CDR2 is FQNEAQ. The CDR3 is made up of 14 amino acids. In nucleotides, the CDR3 is TGTGCCAGCAGCTTAGCGGAGGGGCGGACTGAAGCTTTCTTT. Encoded protein: CASSLAEGRTEAFF. The whole variable domain, filled in from reference TRBV7-8 and TRBJ1-1, reads GAGVSQSPRYKVAKRGQDVALRCDPISGHVSLFWYQQALGQGPEFLTYFQNEAQLDKSGLPSDRFFAERPEGSVSTLKIQRTQQEDSAVYLCASSLAEGRTEAFFGQGTRLTVV.

V gene TRBV30 combines with J gene TRBJ2-7; 7 bases map to TRBD2. The CDR3 length is 14 residues. Losses at the gene ends were 5 bases for V and 4 bases for J; bases not matched to a gene: 11. Germline loops: CDR1 GTSNPN, CDR2 SVGIG (reference sequence). CDR3 coding DNA: TGTGCCTGGGCCCGGGGCGGGAGTGTTTACGAGCAGTACTTC. Translated: CAWARGGSVYEQYF.

V is TRBV18 and J is TRBJ2-1; TRBD1 is a possible D gene (6 bases). The CDR3 is made up of 15 amino acids. V lost 3 bases and J 0 bases, leaving 9 bases between the germline ends. Germline V gene sequence: CDR1 KGHSH, CDR2 LQKENI. As DNA, the CDR3 is TGTGCCAGCTCACCCGGACAGTTCTCCTACAATGAGCAGTTCTTC. Translated: CASSPGQFSYNEQFF.

This chain links TRBV7-9 with TRBJ2-1, with TRBD2 identical over 11 bases. Germline lookup yields CDR1 SEHNR and CDR2 FQNEAQ (reference sequence). J lost 12 bases, V lost 4 bases, and 8 bases had no gene match. This CDR3 is built from 14 residues. CDR3 DNA: TGTGCCAGCAGCTATTGGACTAGCGGGTCGGGGCAGTTCTTC. Protein product: CASSYWTSGSGQFF.

The chain recombines TRBV6-1 with TRBJ2-1; the D gene is possibly TRBD2 (5 bases). The V gene's germline CDR1 is MNHNS and CDR2 SASEGT. With 2 bases removed from V and 9 bases from J, the gap between germline ends came to 11 bases. The CDR3 has 13 residues. The CDR3 nucleotides are TGTGCCAGCAGTGAAATTCGGGGTGGTGAGCAGTTCTTC. Protein: CASSEIRGGEQFF.

This rearrangement joins TRBV12-3 or TRBV12-4 to TRBJ2-3; 9 bases map to TRBD2. There are 16 residues in the CDR3. V shed 2 bases and J 1 base; nucleotides not matched to a gene: 4. CDR3 in amino acids: CASSLSGGHGTDTQYF. The CDR3 DNA follows: TGTGCCAGCAGTTTAAGCGGGGGGCACGGCACAGATACGCAGTATTTT.

This clonotype was observed at least ten times. In nucleotides, the CDR3 is TGCAGCGCCAAGAGAGACACCTCGAATGAAAAACTGTTTTTT. Protein product: CSAKRDTSNEKLFF. The gene calls are TRBV29-1 and TRBJ1-4; D not resolved. The CDR3 runs 14 residues. Per germline, CDR1 SQVTM and CDR2 ANQGSEA. Trimming took 7 bases from V and 5 from J, leaving 17 bases between them.

The rearrangement links TRBV6-1 to TRBJ2-7, with a weak D call TRBD1 (6 bases). CDR3 size: 14 residues. V lost 6 bases, J lost 0 bases, and 12 bases lay in between. The germline V gene has CDR1 MNHNS and CDR2 SASEGT. CDR3 amino acids: CASRLTGDSYEQYF. In nucleotides, the CDR3 is TGTGCCAGCAGGCTGACAGGAGACTCCTACGAGCAGTACTTC.

CDR3 coding DNA: TGTGCCAGTGGGCGGCTCAATCAGCCCCAGCATTTT. Protein: CASGRLNQPQHF. The chain has TRBV28 and TRBJ1-5; D ambiguous. In germline, CDR1 is MDHEN, CDR2 SYDVKM. V was trimmed by 9 bases and J by 3 bases, leaving 9 bases between them. The CDR3 length is 12 residues.

This clonotype showed up just a few times. J is TRBJ2-7 and V is TRBV7-6, with 16 bases matching TRBD2. Germline lookup yields CDR1 SGHVS and CDR2 FNYEAQ. The CDR3 spans 15 residues. Losses at the gene ends were 3 bases for V and 5 bases for J; bases not matched to a gene: 1. The CDR3 sequence is CASSLGLAGGNEQYF. Here the CDR3 DNA reads TGTGCCAGCAGCTTGGGACTAGCGGGGGGGAACGAGCAGTACTTC.

The chain employs TRBV3-1 and TRBJ2-6; D is uncertain. The CDR3 extends over 14 amino acids. From germline, CDR1 is LGHDT and CDR2 YNNKEL (reference sequence). Trimming took off 3 bases at V and 0 bases at J, with 3 bases between the two ends. CDR3 residues: CASSHGSGANVLTF. The CDR3 DNA sequence: TGTGCCAGCAGCCATGGCTCTGGGGCCAACGTCCTGACTTTC.

The chain uses TRBV6-1 and TRBJ2-7; TRBD1 is a possible D gene (6 bases). Germline assignment: CDR1 MNHNS and CDR2 SASEGT. V dropped 6 bases and J dropped 3 bases, with 18 bases sitting between them. This CDR3 spans 15 amino acids. The CDR3 coding sequence is TGTGCCAGCAGCAAAGCAACAGGGTTGGGCTACGAGCAGTACTTC. It yields the protein CASSKATGLGYEQYF.

The rearrangement uses TRBV2 and TRBJ2-1; D may be TRBD1 (6 bases). V was trimmed by 7 bases and J by 2 bases, leaving 18 bases between them. From germline, CDR1 is SNHLY and CDR2 FYNNEI. This CDR3 comprises 16 residues. CDR3 bases: TGTGCCAGCAATGGGGACACATTGGCCCCCTACAATGAGCAGTTCTTC. As protein: CASNGDTLAPYNEQFF.

V gene TRBV19 combines with J gene TRBJ1-2; D is unresolved. Germline CDR1 is LNHDA and CDR2 is SQIVND (reference sequence). V was cut by 8 bases and J by 4 bases, with 20 bases left in between. The CDR3 is 15 amino acids. This chain's CDR3 is CASSPPYGVGYGYTF. CDR3 sequence (DNA): TGTGCCAGTTCCCCGCCTTACGGTGTGGGCTATGGCTACACCTTC.

This clonotype showed up many times. CDR3 nucleotide sequence: TGTGCCAGCACCTCGGTGGACACAGATACGCAGTATTTT. This translates into CASTSVDTDTQYF. V gene TRBV11-3 combines with J gene TRBJ2-3; D gene uncertain. The CDR3 covers 13 residues. The germline V gene has CDR1 SGHNT and CDR2 YENEEA. V was pared by 7 bases and J by 2 bases, with 10 bases between.

This clonotype was counted many times. The chain recombines TRBV7-2 with TRBJ2-7, with TRBD2 matching 10 bases. The junction had 4 bases not matched to a gene; V was cut back by 1 base and J by 4 bases. From germline, CDR1 is SGHTA and CDR2 FQGNSA. There are 15 residues in the CDR3. Here the CDR3 reads CASSLGTSGRYEQYF. The CDR3, as DNA: TGTGCCAGCAGCTTAGGGACTAGCGGAAGATACGAGCAGTACTTC. Using reference TRBV7-2 and TRBJ2-7 for the parts outside the CDR3, the full variable domain is GAGVSQSPSNKVTEKGKDVELRCDPISGHTALYWYRQSLGQGLEFLIYFQGNSAPDKSGLPSDRFSAERTGGSVSTLTIQRTQQEDSAVYLCASSLGTSGRYEQYFGPGTRLTVT.

This clonotype was counted many times. The chain joins TRBV29-1 to TRBJ2-3; D perhaps matches TRBD2 (5 bases). This CDR3 contains 13 residues. V lost 6 bases, J lost 2 bases, and 12 bases lay in between. Germline V gene data show CDR1 as SQVTM and CDR2 as ANQGSEA. The CDR3, as DNA: TGCAGCGTGTGGAGAGCGGACACAGATACGCAGTATTTT. It encodes CSVWRADTDTQYF.

This clonotype came up many times. The V and J genes are TRBV7-9 and TRBJ2-7; TRBD1 is a possible D gene (5 bases). The CDR3 loop spans 14 amino acids. Germline CDR1 is SEHNR and CDR2 is FQNEAQ (reference sequence). V was cut by 0 bases and J by 2 bases, with 8 bases left in between. In DNA, the CDR3 is TGTGCCAGCAGCTTAGCGGCGACAGCCTACGAGCAGTACTTC. Protein: CASSLAATAYEQYF. The variable domain in full, with the rest retrieved from reference TRBV7-9 and TRBJ2-7, is DTGVSQNPRHKITKRGQNVTFRCDPISEHNRLYWYRQTLGQGPEFLTYFQNEAQLEKSRLLSDRFSAERPKGSFSTLEIQRTEQGDSAMYLCASSLAATAYEQYFGPGTRLTVT.

The chain is built from TRBV2 and TRBJ2-5; TRBD2 matches at 7 bases. Germline CDR1 is SNHLY and CDR2 is FYNNEI. The ends lost 5 bases at V and 0 bases at J; junction bases unmatched: 3. The CDR3 sequence is 14 residues long. The CDR3 here is CASSREVNQETQYF. The CDR3 nucleotides read TGTGCCAGCAGTCGGGAGGTTAACCAAGAGACCCAGTACTTC.

The V call is TRBV12-3 or TRBV12-4, the J call TRBJ2-4; 7 bases line up with TRBD1. This CDR3 contains 17 residues. V shed 5 bases and J 0 bases; nucleotides not matched to a gene: 10. The CDR3 is CASSRQGQQIAKNIQYF. CDR3 nucleotides: TGTGCCAGCAGTCGCCAGGGACAGCAGATAGCCAAAAACATTCAGTACTTC.